The T cell receptor beta chain described here comes from a study of lymphopenia after photon versus proton radiotherapy (dated by TCRdb to between 2018 and 2021). Looking at the study overall: The immunological effects of photon versus proton radiation therapy were compared in patients with gastrointestinal tumors who developed high-grade lymphopenia. The approximately 20 patients in the cohort had gastrointestinal tumors, were treated with either photon or proton therapy, and subsequently developed lymphopenia. The study aimed to characterize how the two radiation modalities differ in their impact on the immune system. Overall study results and their limits: After the lymphocyte count nadir, oligoclonal expansion, especially of CD8+ Temra cells, was observed in photon-treated repertoires, and the drop in diversity was driven by this expansion. Proton-treated patients stayed relatively stable during treatment, while photon-treated patients lost naive T cells and TCR diversity and gained effector/memory populations. Across the cohort, an inverse correlation was found between a larger post-nadir drop in TCR diversity and overall survival time among patients who died. The survival association was assessed only in patients who died, and better survival with proton therapy was presented by the authors as a possibility rather than a demonstrated result.

The germline V gene specifies SGHRS as CDR1 and YFSETQ as CDR2. The CDR3 runs 13 residues from the cysteine to the phenylalanine. Of the read, only the CDR3 DNA is kept; its 39 bases are in frame from base 1. V has 4 bases trimmed and J has 9 bases trimmed; junction bases matching no gene number 8. Details on this clone: No cognate antigen has been identified for it. The sample holds no much larger clone one base away, and base qualities are not on file.

The library was generated by the immunoSEQ multiplex PCR assay. T cell repertoires were profiled by deep sequencing of rearranged TCR beta loci, alongside multiparametric flow cytometry. The immuneACCESS repertoire file appears here via TCRdb, limited to in-frame rearrangements. These files lack a portion of the clones; in checked studies, under half of the deficit traces to unresolved V genes, and the cause of the others is not known. The sample includes some 55,000 clones, with around 87% observed a single time. The ten largest clones capture less than 2.5% of the sample. The receptor comes from a man aged 40-55 years with gastric cancer. The chain is encoded by TRBV5-1 joined to TRBJ1-2, and TRBD1 matches 8 of the central bases. The material was peripheral blood, obtained from a patient treated with photon-based radiotherapy. The CDR3 sequence is CASSPGQGVSYTF. The DNA sequence is TGCGCCAGCAGCCCCGGACAGGGTGTAAGCTACACCTTC.